Sequencing of this T cell receptor beta chain was carried out in a study of T cell clonality in common variable immunodeficiency. Study outcomes and limitations: Common variable immunodeficiency TCR beta sequences reportedly had fewer deletions and N-nucleotide insertions. TCRbeta clonality was increased in CVID versus healthy controls.

The CVID group had approximately 14 females and about 29 males, mean age roughly 40. Replacement immunoglobulin had been given to every CVID subject for at least one year. Profiled with immunoSEQ multiplex PCR; TCRdb holds only in-frame clones, not every one. Singletons are absent from the sample, which has more than 20,000 clones. This CDR3 contains 15 residues. Trimming took off 5 bases at V and 4 bases at J, with 15 bases between the two ends. Germline V gene sequence: CDR1 SGHNT, CDR2 YENEEA. This clone was observed many times. What it recognizes is unknown. The read is 3 residues too short to cover the CDR3 end, so that end is filled in from the germline J gene.

The gene calls are TRBV11-3 and TRBJ2-1; D is possibly TRBD2 (7 bases). Sequenced sample: peripheral blood mononuclear cells. The receptor was derived from a human donor with common variable immunodeficiency. The sequenced part of the CDR3 DNA is TGTGCCAGCAGCCGGGACGGGGGGCGGTACAATGAG. It translates to CASSRDGGRYNE. The CDR3 in its entirety is CASSRDGGRYNEQFF. Full variable domain (outside the CDR3, taken from reference TRBV11-3 and TRBJ2-1): EAGVVQSPRYKIIEKKQPVAFWCNPISGHNTLYWYLQNLGQGPELLIRYENEEAVDDSQLPKDRFSAERLKGVDSTLKIQPAELGDSAVYLCASSRDGGRYNEQFFGPGTRLTVL.